Sequencing of this TCR beta chain was carried out in a study of OX40 agonist ivuxolimab in advanced cancers. Study information: Patients received the agonistic anti-OX40 (CD134) antibody ivuxolimab. Patients undergoing dose escalation presented with hepatocellular carcinoma, melanoma, renal cell or head and neck cancer.

CDR1 and CDR2 (germline): SGHTA, FQGNSA. CDR3 length: 15 residues. V trimming: 5 bases; J trimming: 6 bases; junction bases outside the gene matches: 6. The method was immunoSEQ multiplex PCR; TCRdb's version includes in-frame clones alone and lacks a portion of them. The sample holds fewer than 100,000 clones; approximately 88% are singletons and the top ten take 10%. Autoimmune disease history or systemic immunosuppression disqualified patients. The chain couples TRBV7-2 to TRBJ2-2; 10 nucleotides align to TRBD1. This sequence originates from an adult with an advanced solid tumor such as melanoma, head and neck, liver or kidney cancer. The sample in question was CD4+ or CD8+ T cells sorted from blood, obtained in a trial of the OX40 agonist ivuxolimab. CDR3 sequence: CASSLLGTGAGELFF. For the CDR3, the DNA is TGTGCCAGCAGCCTTTTGGGGACAGGGGCCGGGGAGCTGTTTTTT. The full variable domain, with the rest looked up from reference TRBV7-2 and TRBJ2-2, is GAGVSQSPSNKVTEKGKDVELRCDPISGHTALYWYRQSLGQGLEFLIYFQGNSAPDKSGLPSDRFSAERTGGSVSTLTIQRTQQEDSAVYLCASSLLGTGAGELFFGEGSRLTVL.